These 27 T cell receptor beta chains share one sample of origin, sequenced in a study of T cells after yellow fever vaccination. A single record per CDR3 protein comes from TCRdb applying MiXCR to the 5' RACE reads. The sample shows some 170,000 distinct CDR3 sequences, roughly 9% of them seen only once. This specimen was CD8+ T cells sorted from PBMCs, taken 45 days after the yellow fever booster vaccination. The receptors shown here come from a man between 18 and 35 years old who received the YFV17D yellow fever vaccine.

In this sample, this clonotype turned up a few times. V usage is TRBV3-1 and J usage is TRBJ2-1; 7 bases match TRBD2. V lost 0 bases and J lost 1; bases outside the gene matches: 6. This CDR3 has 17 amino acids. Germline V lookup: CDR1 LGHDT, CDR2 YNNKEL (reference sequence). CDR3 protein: CASSQDAGGKSYNEQFF. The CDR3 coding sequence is TGTGCCAGCAGCCAAGATGCCGGGGGGAAGTCCTACAATGAGCAGTTCTTC.

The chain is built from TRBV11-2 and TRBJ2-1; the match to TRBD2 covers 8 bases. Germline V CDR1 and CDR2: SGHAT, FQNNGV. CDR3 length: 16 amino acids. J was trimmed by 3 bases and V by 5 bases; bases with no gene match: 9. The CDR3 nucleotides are TGTGCCAGCAGCCCCCCGTTAGCGGGGTTCTACAATGAGCAGTTCTTC. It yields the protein CASSPPLAGFYNEQFF.

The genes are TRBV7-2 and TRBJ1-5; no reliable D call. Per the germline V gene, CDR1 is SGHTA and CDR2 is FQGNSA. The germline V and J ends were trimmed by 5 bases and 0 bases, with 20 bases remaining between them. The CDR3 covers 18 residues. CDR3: CASSPGRIGAHSNQPQHF. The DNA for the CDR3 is TGTGCCAGCAGCCCTGGACGGATCGGAGCCCATAGCAATCAGCCCCAGCATTTT.

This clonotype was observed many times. The CDR3 spells CASSLRQGRIPYEQYV. DNA for the CDR3: TGCGCCAGCAGCCTCCGACAGGGGAGAATCCCCTACGAGCAGTACGTC. The chain employs TRBV4-3 and TRBJ2-7, with 8 bases lining up with TRBD1. V was clipped by 4 bases and J by 2 bases; unmatched bases: 10. From germline, CDR1 is LGHNA and CDR2 YSLEER. The CDR3 extends over 16 amino acids.

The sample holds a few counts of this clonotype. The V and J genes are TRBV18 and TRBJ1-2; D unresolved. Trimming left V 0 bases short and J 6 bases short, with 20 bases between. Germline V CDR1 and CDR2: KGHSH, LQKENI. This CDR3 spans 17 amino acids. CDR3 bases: TGTGCCAGCTCACCACCGGACGGCGGACGGATACATGATGGCTACACCTTC. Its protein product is CASSPPDGGRIHDGYTF.

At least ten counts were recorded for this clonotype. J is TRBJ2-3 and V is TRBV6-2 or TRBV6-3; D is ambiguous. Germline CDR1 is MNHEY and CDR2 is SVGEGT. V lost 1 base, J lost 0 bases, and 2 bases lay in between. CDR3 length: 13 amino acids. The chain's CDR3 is CASSYWSTDTQYF. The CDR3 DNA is TGTGCCAGCAGTTACTGGAGCACAGATACGCAGTATTTT.

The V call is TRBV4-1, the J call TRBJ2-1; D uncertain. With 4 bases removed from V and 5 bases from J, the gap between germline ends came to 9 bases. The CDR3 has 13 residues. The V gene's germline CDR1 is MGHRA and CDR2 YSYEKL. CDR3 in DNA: TGCGCCAGCAGCCCCTTTGATAACAATGAGCAGTTCTTC. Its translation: CASSPFDNNEQFF.

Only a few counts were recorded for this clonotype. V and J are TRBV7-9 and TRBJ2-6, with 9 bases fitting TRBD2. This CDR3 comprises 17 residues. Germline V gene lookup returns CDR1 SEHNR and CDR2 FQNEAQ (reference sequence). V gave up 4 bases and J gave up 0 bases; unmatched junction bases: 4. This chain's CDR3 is CASSSSGGPSGANVLTF. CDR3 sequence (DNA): TGTGCCAGCAGCTCCAGCGGGGGGCCCTCTGGGGCCAACGTCCTGACTTTC.

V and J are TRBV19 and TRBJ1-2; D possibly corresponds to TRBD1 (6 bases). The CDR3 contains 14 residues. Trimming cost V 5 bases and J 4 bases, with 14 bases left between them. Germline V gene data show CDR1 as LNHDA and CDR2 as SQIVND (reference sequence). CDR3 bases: TGTGCCAGTAGTTACCCCGGACAGCTCTATGGCTACACCTTC. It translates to CASSYPGQLYGYTF.

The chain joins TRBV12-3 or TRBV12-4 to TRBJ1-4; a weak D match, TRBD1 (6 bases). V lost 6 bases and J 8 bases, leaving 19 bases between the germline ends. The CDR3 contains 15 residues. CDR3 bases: TGTGCCAGCAGCCCCGCTGCAGGGGTAACGGAAAAACTGTTTTTT. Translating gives CASSPAAGVTEKLFF.

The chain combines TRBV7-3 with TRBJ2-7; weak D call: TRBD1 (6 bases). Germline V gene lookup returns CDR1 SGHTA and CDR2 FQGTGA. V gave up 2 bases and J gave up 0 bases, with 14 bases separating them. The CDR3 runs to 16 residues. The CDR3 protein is CASSLCQGMSSYEQYV. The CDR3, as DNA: TGTGCCAGCAGCTTATGTCAGGGGATGAGCTCCTACGAGCAGTACGTC.

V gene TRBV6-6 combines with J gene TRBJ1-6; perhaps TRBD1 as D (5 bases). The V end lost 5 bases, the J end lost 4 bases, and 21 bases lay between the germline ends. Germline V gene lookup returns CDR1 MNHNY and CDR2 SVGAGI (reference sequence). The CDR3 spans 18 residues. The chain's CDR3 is CASSPRGTYLGYNSPLHF. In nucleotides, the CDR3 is TGTGCCAGCAGTCCCCGGGGGACGTATCTAGGGTATAATTCACCCCTCCACTTT.

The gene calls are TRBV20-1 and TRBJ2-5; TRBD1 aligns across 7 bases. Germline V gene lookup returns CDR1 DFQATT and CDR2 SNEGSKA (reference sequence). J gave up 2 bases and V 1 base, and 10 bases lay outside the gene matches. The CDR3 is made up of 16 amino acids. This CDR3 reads CSARVLPGQMQETQYF. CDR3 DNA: TGCAGTGCTAGAGTCCTCCCGGGACAGATGCAAGAGACCCAGTACTTC.

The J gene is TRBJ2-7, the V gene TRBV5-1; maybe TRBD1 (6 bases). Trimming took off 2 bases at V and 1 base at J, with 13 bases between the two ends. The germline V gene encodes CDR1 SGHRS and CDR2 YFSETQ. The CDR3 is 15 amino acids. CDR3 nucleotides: TGCGCCAGCAGCTTTGTGCCAGGGGAGTCCTACGAGCAGTACTTC. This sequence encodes CASSFVPGESYEQYF.

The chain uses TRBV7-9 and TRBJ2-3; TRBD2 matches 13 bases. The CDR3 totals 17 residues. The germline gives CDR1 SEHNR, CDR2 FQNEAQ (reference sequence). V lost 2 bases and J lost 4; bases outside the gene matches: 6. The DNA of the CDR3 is TGTGCCAGCAGCTTAACTAGCGGGGGGGCCTTTGCAGATACGCAGTATTTT. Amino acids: CASSLTSGGAFADTQYF. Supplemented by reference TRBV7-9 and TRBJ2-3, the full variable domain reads DTGVSQNPRHKITKRGQNVTFRCDPISEHNRLYWYRQTLGQGPEFLTYFQNEAQLEKSRLLSDRFSAERPKGSFSTLEIQRTEQGDSAMYLCASSLTSGGAFADTQYFGPGTRLTVL.

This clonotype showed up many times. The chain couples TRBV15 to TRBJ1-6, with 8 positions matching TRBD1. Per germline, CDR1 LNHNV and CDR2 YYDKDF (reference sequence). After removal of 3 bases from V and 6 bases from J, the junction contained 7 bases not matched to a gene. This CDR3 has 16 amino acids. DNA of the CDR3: TGTGCCACCAGCAGGGGTGGACAGGGTGGTAATTCACCCCTCCACTTT. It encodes CATSRGGQGGNSPLHF.

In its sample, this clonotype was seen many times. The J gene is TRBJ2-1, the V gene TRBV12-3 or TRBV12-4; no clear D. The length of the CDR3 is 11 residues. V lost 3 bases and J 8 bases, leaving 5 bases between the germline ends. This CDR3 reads CASSLSDEQFF. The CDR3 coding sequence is TGTGCCAGCAGTTTGTCCGATGAGCAGTTCTTC.

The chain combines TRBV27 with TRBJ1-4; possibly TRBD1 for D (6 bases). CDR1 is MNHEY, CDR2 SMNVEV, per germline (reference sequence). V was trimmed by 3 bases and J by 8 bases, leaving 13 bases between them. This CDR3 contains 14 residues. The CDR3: CASSLSGGPEKLFF. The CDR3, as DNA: TGTGCCAGCAGTTTGAGCGGGGGCCCGGAAAAACTGTTTTTT.

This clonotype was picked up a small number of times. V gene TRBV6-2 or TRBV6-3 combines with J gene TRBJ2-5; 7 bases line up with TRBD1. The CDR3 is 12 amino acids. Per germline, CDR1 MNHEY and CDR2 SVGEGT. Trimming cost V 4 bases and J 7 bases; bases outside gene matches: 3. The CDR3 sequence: CASSLGGATQYF. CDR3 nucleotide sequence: TGTGCCAGCAGTTTAGGGGGCGCGACCCAGTACTTC.

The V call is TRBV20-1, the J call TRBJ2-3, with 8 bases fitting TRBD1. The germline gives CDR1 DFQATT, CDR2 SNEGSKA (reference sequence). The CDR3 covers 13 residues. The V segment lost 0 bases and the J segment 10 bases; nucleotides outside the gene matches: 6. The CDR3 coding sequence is TGCAGTGCTAGAGATCTTCTGGGACAGGCGCAGTATTTT. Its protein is CSARDLLGQAQYF.

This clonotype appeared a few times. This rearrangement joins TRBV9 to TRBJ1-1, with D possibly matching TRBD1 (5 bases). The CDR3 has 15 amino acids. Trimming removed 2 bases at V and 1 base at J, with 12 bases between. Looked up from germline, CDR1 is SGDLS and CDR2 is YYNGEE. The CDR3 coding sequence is TGTGCCAGCAGCGTCTGGGGGGACCCGAACACTGAAGCTTTCTTT. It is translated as CASSVWGDPNTEAFF.

This chain's CDR3 is CASSLGTGVGIPLHF. The CDR3 nucleotides are TGTGCCAGCAGCTTAGGCACTGGGGTTGGGATACCCCTCCACTTT. V and J are TRBV7-9 and TRBJ1-6, with D hard to call. Germline V gives CDR1 SEHNR, CDR2 FQNEAQ (reference sequence). V dropped 1 base and J dropped 12 bases, with 16 bases sitting between them. The CDR3 has 15 amino acids.

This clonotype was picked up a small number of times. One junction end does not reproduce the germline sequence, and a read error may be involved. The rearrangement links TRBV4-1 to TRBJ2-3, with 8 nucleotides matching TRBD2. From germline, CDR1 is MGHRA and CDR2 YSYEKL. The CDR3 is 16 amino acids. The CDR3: CASSQGAGGRTDTQYF. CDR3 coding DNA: TGCGCCAGCAGCCAAGGGGCGGGGGGCCGCACGGATACGCAGTATTTT.

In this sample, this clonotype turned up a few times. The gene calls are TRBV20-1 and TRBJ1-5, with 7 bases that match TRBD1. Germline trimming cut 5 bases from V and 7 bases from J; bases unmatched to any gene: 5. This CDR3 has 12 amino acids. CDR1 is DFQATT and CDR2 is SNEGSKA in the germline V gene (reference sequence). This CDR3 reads CSAGTEVQPQHF. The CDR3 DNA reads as TGCAGTGCTGGGACAGAGGTCCAGCCCCAGCATTTT.

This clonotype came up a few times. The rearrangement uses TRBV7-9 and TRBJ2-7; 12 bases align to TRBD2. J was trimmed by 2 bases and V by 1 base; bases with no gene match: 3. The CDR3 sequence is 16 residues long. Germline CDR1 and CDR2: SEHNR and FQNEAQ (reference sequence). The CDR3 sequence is CASSLVTSGGPYEQYF. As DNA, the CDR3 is TGTGCCAGCAGCTTAGTGACTAGCGGGGGTCCCTACGAGCAGTACTTC.

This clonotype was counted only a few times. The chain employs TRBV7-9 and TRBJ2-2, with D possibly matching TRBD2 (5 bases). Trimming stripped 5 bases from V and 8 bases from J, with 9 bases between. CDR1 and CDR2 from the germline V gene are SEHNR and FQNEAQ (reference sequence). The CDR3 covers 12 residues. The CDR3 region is CASSHGVGELFF. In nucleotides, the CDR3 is TGTGCCAGCAGCCACGGGGTGGGGGAGCTGTTTTTT.

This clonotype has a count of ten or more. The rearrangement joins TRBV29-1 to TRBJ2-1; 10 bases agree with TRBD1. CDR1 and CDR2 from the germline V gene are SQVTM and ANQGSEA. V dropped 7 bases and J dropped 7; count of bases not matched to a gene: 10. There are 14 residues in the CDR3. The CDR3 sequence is CSAEGTGETNEQFF. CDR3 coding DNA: TGCAGCGCCGAGGGGACAGGGGAGACTAATGAGCAGTTCTTC.